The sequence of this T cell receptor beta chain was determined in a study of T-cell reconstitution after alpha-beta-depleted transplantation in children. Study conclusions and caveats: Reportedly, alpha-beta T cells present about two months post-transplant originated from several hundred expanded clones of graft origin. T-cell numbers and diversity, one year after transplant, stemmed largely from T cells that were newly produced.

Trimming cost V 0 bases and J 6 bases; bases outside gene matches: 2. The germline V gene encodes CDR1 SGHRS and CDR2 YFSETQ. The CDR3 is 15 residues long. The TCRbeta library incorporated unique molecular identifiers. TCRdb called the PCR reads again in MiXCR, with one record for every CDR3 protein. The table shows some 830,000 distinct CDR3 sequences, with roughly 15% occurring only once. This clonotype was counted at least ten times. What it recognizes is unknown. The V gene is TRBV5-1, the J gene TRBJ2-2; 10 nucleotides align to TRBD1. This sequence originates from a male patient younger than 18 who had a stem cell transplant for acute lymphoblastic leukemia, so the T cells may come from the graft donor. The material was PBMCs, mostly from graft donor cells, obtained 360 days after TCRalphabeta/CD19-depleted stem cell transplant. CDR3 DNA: TGCGCCAGCAGCTTGGGACAGGGGGCAGCCGGGGAGCTGTTTTTT. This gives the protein CASSLGQGAAGELFF.